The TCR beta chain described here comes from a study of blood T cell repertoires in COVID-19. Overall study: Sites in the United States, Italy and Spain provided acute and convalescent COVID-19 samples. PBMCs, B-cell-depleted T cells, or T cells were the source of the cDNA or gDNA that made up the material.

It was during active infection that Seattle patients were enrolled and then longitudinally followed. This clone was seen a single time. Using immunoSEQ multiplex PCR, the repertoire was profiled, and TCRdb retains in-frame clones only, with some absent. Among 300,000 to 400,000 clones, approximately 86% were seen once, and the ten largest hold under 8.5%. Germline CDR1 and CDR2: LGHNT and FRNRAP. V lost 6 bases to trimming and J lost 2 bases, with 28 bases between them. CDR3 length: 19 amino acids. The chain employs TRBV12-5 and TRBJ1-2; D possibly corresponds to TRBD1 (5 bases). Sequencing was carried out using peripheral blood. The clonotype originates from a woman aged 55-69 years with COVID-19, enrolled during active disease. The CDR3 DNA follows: TGTGCTAGTGGATCCCCGGGGGGAAGTCTCCCTGTCTTAAACTATGGCTACACCTTC. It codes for CASGSPGGSLPVLNYGYTF.